Shown below are 20 T cell receptor beta chains from a single sample sequenced in a study of blood T cell repertoires in COVID-19 (dated by TCRdb to between 2020 and 2021). Library generation was performed with the immunoSEQ multiplex PCR assay. What TCRdb holds here is the immuneACCESS table cut down to in-frame rearrangements. Part of the clones is not present; checked against another copy, under half of the missing clones reflect an unresolved V gene, and the others are unexplained. Across this sample there are tens of thousands of clones, with roughly two thirds seen only once. The ten largest clones capture around 5.1% of the sample. Sequences were obtained from peripheral blood. These receptor sequences come from a woman in her 70s with COVID-19, enrolled during active disease.

The rearrangement joins TRBV6-5 to TRBJ1-2; D remains unclear. V lost 6 bases and J 7 bases, leaving 15 bases between the germline ends. The CDR3 length is 13 residues. The germline V gene encodes CDR1 MNHEY and CDR2 SVGAGI. The CDR3 loop reads CASSPAVDPGYTF. The CDR3 nucleotides are TGTGCCAGCAGCCCAGCGGTGGACCCTGGCTACACCTTC.

The V gene is TRBV19, the J gene TRBJ1-2; 7 positions match TRBD1. V dropped 0 bases and J dropped 8; count of bases not matched to a gene: 6. CDR1 is LNHDA and CDR2 is SQIVND in the germline V gene (reference sequence). This CDR3 comprises 14 residues. As DNA, the CDR3 is TGTGCCAGTAGTATAGACAGGACAGGTCGCGGCTACACCTTC. Residues: CASSIDRTGRGYTF.

J is TRBJ2-2 and V is TRBV11-3; TRBD1 agrees at 9 bases. Germline CDR1 SGHNT, CDR2 YENEEA. J gave up 2 bases and V 3 bases, and 1 base lay outside the gene matches. The CDR3 has 15 residues. CDR3 in DNA: TGTGCCAGCAGCTTCACAGGGGGCAACACCGGGGAGCTGTTTTTT. It yields the protein CASSFTGGNTGELFF.

This clone counts as medium-sized. This chain joins TRBV7-9 and TRBJ2-1; TRBD2 agrees at 7 bases. This CDR3 spans 15 amino acids. Germline-derived CDR1 and CDR2 are SEHNR and FQNEAQ (reference sequence). Trimming took 5 bases from V and 6 from J; bases not matched to a gene: 10. CDR3 nucleotide sequence: TGTGCCAGCAGCCCTCGAGCGGGACGAACCAATGAGCAGTTCTTC. Translation: CASSPRAGRTNEQFF. The variable domain in full, completed from reference TRBV7-9 and TRBJ2-1, reads DTGVSQNPRHKITKRGQNVTFRCDPISEHNRLYWYRQTLGQGPEFLTYFQNEAQLEKSRLLSDRFSAERPKGSFSTLEIQRTEQGDSAMYLCASSPRAGRTNEQFFGPGTRLTVL.

The chain uses TRBV4-2 and TRBJ1-5, with D unresolved. Trimming left V 0 bases short and J 7 bases short, with 10 bases between. Germline values: CDR1 LGHNA, CDR2 YNFKEQ. CDR3 length: 14 residues. CDR3 amino acids: CASSQDNEKQPQHF. As DNA, the CDR3 is TGTGCCAGCAGCCAAGACAATGAGAAGCAGCCCCAGCATTTT.

In this sample, this clone turned up a few times. The rearrangement uses TRBV5-5 and TRBJ2-1; 7 nucleotides line up with TRBD2. Per germline, CDR1 SGHKS and CDR2 YYEKEE (reference sequence). Unmatched junction bases numbered 10, after V lost 4 bases and J lost 0 bases. CDR3 size: 17 residues. CDR3 sequence reads: CASSPLGGGLSYNEQFF. In nucleotides, the CDR3 is TGTGCCAGCAGCCCCCTCGGCGGGGGTCTCTCCTACAATGAGCAGTTCTTC. Combining the CDR3 with reference TRBV5-5 and TRBJ2-1 gives the whole variable domain DAGVTQSPTHLIKTRGQQVTLRCSPISGHKSVSWYQQVLGQGPQFIFQYYEKEERGRGNFPDRFSARQFPNYSSELNVNALLLGDSALYLCASSPLGGGLSYNEQFFGPGTRLTVL.

V and J are TRBV3-1 (or the pseudogene TRBV3-2) and TRBJ2-1, with 7 bases fitting TRBD2. The length of the CDR3 is 15 residues. Trimming at V came to 4 bases and at J to 7 bases, leaving 10 bases not matched to a gene. Germline-derived CDR1 and CDR2 are LGHDT and YNNKEL (reference sequence). For the CDR3, the DNA is TGTGCCAGCAGCCCCGAAAGCGGGATTAGGAATGAGCAGTTCTTC. It translates to CASSPESGIRNEQFF.

J is TRBJ1-2 and V is TRBV18; 8 nucleotides line up with TRBD1. V was pared by 5 bases and J by 3 bases, with 8 bases of the junction left unmatched. Germline CDR1 is KGHSH and CDR2 is LQKENI. This CDR3 is 15 amino acids long. The CDR3 DNA reads as TGTGCCAGCTCAACGGCCGGACAGGGCTACTATGGCTACACCTTC. Translated, it gives CASSTAGQGYYGYTF.

The chain couples TRBV2 to TRBJ1-1, with a tentative D call TRBD1 (5 bases). The CDR3 runs 16 residues. In germline, CDR1 is SNHLY, CDR2 FYNNEI. Deletions cut 0 bases from V and 1 base from J, with 12 bases between. The CDR3 nucleotides read TGTGCCAGCAGTGAAGCAAGGGGAGGGGAGAACACTGAAGCTTTCTTT. Encoded protein: CASSEARGGENTEAFF.

The chain is built from TRBV3-1 (or the pseudogene TRBV3-2) and TRBJ2-2, with TRBD2 matching 8 bases. CDR3 length: 16 residues. Trimming at V came to 4 bases and at J to 7 bases, leaving 11 bases not matched to a gene. Germline-derived CDR1 and CDR2 are LGHDT and YNNKEL (reference sequence). The CDR3 DNA sequence: TGTGCCAGCAGCCCCCCTTCGGGAGGGAGGGGCGGGGAGCTGTTTTTT. It yields the protein CASSPPSGGRGGELFF.

The chain combines TRBV15 with TRBJ2-7, with 8 bases identical to TRBD2. This CDR3 has 14 amino acids. Looked up from germline, CDR1 is LNHNV and CDR2 is YYDKDF (reference sequence). V shed 4 bases and J 2 bases; nucleotides not matched to a gene: 4. CDR3 sequence reads: CATSIGLAPYEQYF. The CDR3 DNA reads as TGTGCCACCAGCATCGGACTAGCCCCCTACGAGCAGTACTTC.

This rearrangement joins TRBV15 to TRBJ1-1, with D perhaps matching TRBD1 (6 bases). This CDR3 has 16 amino acids. Trimming removed 4 bases at V and 0 bases at J, with 15 bases between. Germline V lookup: CDR1 LNHNV, CDR2 YYDKDF (reference sequence). The DNA for the CDR3 is TGTGCCACCAGCACTAATAAGGGACAACTGAACACTGAAGCTTTCTTT. Translation: CATSTNKGQLNTEAFF.

Here the CDR3 DNA reads TGCGCCAGCAGCTTGGCGGGGGGTGGGTCAAGACATAACACCGGGGAGCTGTTTTTT. It yields the protein CASSLAGGGSRHNTGELFF. The chain carries TRBV5-1 and TRBJ2-2, with 7 bases aligning to TRBD2. V was clipped by 0 bases and J by 2 bases; unmatched bases: 13. Germline CDR1 and CDR2: SGHRS and YFSETQ. This CDR3 has 19 residues.

CDR3 loop: CASSPSSAGGLLTDTQYF. The DNA of the CDR3 is TGCGCCAGCAGCCCCTCCTCAGCGGGGGGACTCCTCACAGATACGCAGTATTTT. The rearrangement uses TRBV4-3 and TRBJ2-3, with 9 bases matching TRBD2. Germline CDR1 LGHNA, CDR2 YSLEER. This CDR3 is 18 amino acids long. Trimming at V came to 4 bases and at J to 2 bases, leaving 13 bases not matched to a gene.

The V call is TRBV29-1, the J call TRBJ1-5; possibly TRBD1 for D (6 bases). The germline V gene encodes CDR1 SQVTM and CDR2 ANQGSEA. The CDR3 totals 18 residues. V was shortened by 6 bases and J by 0 bases, with 24 bases between the two germline ends. The CDR3: CSVSAGPQGSYSNQPQHF. The CDR3 DNA follows: TGCAGCGTCTCAGCGGGACCTCAGGGGTCGTATAGCAATCAGCCCCAGCATTTT.

This clone was counted between two and nine times. The CDR3 here is CASSPRTAGGEQFF. The CDR3 bases are TGTGCCAGCAGCCCAAGGACCGCCGGGGGTGAGCAGTTCTTC. The chain joins TRBV9 to TRBJ2-1; tentatively, D is TRBD2 (6 bases). CDR1 and CDR2 from the germline V gene are SGDLS and YYNGEE. CDR3 size: 14 residues. V was cut by 4 bases and J by 9 bases, with 17 bases left in between.

The chain joins TRBV10-3 to TRBJ1-6; D not certain. Germline lookup yields CDR1 ENHRY and CDR2 SYGVKD. CDR3 size: 14 residues. The V gene lost 7 bases and the J gene lost 7 bases, with 14 bases spanning the gap. As DNA, the CDR3 is TGTGCCATCACCCCCGGGGTGGGCAATTCACCCCTCCACTTT. Amino acid sequence: CAITPGVGNSPLHF.

The J gene is TRBJ1-2, the V gene TRBV12-3 or TRBV12-4; 7 bases agree with TRBD1. The CDR3 contains 13 residues. The J segment lost 0 bases and the V segment lost 6 bases, leaving 1 base of the junction unmatched. The CDR3, as DNA: TGTGCCAGCAGAGGGACAGCTAACTATGGCTACACCTTC. It specifies CASRGTANYGYTF.

This clone has a handful of counts. The J gene is TRBJ1-1, the V gene TRBV20-1; no clear D. From germline, CDR1 is DFQATT and CDR2 SNEGSKA (reference sequence). This CDR3 region has 11 residues. The CDR3, as DNA: TGCATGAGTCCGGAGGGCACTGAAGCTTTCTTT. Translated: CMSPEGTEAFF.

The CDR3 sequence: CASSQTSGSYNEQFF. CDR3 bases: TGTGCCAGCAGCCAGACTAGCGGCTCCTACAATGAGCAGTTCTTC. The chain recombines TRBV7-2 with TRBJ2-1; 9 nucleotides match TRBD2. Trimming at V came to 5 bases and at J to 0 bases, leaving 2 bases not matched to a gene. The CDR3 is 15 residues long. Germline values: CDR1 SGHTA, CDR2 FQGNSA.